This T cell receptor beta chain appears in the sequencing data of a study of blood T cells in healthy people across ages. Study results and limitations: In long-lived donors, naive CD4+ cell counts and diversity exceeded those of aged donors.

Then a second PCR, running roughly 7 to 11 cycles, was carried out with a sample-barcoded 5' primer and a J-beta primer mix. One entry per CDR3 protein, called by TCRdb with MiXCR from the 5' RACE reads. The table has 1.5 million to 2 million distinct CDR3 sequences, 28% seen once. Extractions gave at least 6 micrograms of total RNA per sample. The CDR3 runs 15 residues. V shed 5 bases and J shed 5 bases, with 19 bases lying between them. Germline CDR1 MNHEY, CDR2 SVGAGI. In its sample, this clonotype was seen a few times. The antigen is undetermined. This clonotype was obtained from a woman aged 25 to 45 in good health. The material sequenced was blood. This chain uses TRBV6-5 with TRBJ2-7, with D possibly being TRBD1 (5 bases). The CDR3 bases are TGTGCCAGCAGTCCGTCCAGGGCCCCGGGTAACGAGCAGTACTTC. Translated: CASSPSRAPGNEQYF.